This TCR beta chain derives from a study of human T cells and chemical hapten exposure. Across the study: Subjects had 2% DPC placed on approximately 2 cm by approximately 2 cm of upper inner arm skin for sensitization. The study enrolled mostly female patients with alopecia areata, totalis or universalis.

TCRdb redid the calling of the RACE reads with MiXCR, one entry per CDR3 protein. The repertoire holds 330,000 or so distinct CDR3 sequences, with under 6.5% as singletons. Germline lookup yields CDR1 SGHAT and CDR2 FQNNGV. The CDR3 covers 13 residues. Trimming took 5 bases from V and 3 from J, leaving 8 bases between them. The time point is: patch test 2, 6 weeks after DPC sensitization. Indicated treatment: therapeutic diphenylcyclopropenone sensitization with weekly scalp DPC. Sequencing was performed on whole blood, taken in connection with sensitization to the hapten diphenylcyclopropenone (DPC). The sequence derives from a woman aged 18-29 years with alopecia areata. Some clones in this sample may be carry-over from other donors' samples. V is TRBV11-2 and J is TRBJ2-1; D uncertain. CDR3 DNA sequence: TGTGCCAGCAGCCAATCCCACTACAATGAGCAGTTCTTC. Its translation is CASSQSHYNEQFF.